This T cell receptor beta chain came from a study of shared clonotypes between healthy human individuals. Study observations and caveats: Against clonotypes common to all four donors, non-shared ones had lower generation probabilities. Naive subsets generally had larger estimated richness than memory subsets.

The CDR3 spans 16 residues. Trimming pared 3 bases from V and 0 bases from J, leaving 12 bases between. Per germline, CDR1 MNHNS and CDR2 SASEGT. Comments on this clone: Its antigen remains unidentified.

CD45RO-negative CD8 cells positively selected for CCR7 made up the naive population, which excluded terminally differentiated effector memory CD45RA+ cells. Every subset's genomic DNA went evenly onto several immunoSEQ plates. Original analysis: Junction-only sequences without quality scores were provided by ImmunoSEQ, so filtering was different. This table comes from immunoSEQ multiplex PCR, and its TCRdb copy is limited to in-frame clones, with some not included. That table furnishes V, J and clone size, whereas the DNA furnished D and trimming. The sample shows about 2 million clones, about 95% of them seen only once.

This clonotype originated in a man aged 18 to 30 in good health. The genes are TRBV6-1 and TRBJ1-5, with D perhaps matching TRBD1 (5 bases). The sample consisted of naive CD8+ T cells sorted from blood. The CDR3 sequence: CASSEGRGYSNQPQHF. For the CDR3, the DNA is TGTGCCAGCAGTGAGGGGCGGGGTTATAGCAATCAGCCCCAGCATTTT.